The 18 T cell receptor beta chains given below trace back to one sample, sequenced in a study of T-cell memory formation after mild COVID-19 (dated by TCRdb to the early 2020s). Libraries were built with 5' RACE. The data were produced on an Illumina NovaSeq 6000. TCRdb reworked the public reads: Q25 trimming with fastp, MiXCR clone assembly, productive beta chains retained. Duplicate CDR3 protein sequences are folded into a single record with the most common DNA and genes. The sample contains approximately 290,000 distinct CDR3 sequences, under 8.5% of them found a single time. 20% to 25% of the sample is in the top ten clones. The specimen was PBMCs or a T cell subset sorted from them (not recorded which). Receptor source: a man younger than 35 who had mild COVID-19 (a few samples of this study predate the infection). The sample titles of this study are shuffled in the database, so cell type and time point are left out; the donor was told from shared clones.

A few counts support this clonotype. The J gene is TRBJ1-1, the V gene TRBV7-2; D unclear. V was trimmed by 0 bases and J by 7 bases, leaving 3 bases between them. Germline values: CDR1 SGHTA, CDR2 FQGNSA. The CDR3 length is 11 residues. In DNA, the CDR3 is TGTGCCAGCAGCTTAGCAGGTGAAGCTTTCTTT. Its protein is CASSLAGEAFF. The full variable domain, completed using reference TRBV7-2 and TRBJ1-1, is GAGVSQSPSNKVTEKGKDVELRCDPISGHTALYWYRQSLGQGLEFLIYFQGNSAPDKSGLPSDRFSAERTGGSVSTLTIQRTQQEDSAVYLCASSLAGEAFFGQGTRLTVV.

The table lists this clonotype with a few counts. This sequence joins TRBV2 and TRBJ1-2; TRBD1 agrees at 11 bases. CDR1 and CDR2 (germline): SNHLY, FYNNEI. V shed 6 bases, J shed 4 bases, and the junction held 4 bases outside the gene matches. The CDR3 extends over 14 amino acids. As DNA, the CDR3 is TGTGCCAGCAGCGCCGGGACAGGGGGCTATGGCTACACCTTC. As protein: CASSAGTGGYGYTF.

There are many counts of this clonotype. CDR3 amino acids: CASSLGGASGEKLFF. Written as DNA, the CDR3 is TGTGCCAGCAGCTTAGGAGGGGCCTCGGGGGAAAAACTGTTTTTT. The chain uses TRBV7-6 and TRBJ1-4, with a weak D call TRBD1 (5 bases). V was cut by 1 base and J by 8 bases, with 14 bases left in between. The germline CDR1 and CDR2 sequences are SGHVS and FNYEAQ. The length of the CDR3 is 15 residues.

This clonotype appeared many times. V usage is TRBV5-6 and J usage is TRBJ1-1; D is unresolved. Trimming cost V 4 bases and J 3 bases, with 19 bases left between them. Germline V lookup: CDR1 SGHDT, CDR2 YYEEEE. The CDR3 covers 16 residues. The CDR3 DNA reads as TGTGCCAGCAGCCCAATGACACGACTTGGGGACACTGAAGCTTTCTTT. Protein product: CASSPMTRLGDTEAFF. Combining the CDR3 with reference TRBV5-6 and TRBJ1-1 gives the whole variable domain DAGVTQSPTHLIKTRGQQVTLRCSPKSGHDTVSWYQQALGQGPQFIFQYYEEEERQRGNFPDRFSGHQFPNYSSELNVNALLLGDSALYLCASSPMTRLGDTEAFFGQGTRLTVV.

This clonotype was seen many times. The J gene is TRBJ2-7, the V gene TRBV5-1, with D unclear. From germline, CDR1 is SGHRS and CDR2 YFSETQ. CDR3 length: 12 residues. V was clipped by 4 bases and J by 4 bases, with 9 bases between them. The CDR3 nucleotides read TGCGCCAGCAGCACAACAGCATACGAGCAGTACTTC. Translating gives CASSTTAYEQYF.

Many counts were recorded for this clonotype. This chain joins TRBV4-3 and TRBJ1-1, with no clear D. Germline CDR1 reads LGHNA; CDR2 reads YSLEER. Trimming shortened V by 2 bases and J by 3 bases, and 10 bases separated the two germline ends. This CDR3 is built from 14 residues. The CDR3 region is CASSQTIGDTEAFF. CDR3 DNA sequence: TGCGCCAGCAGCCAAACAATCGGGGACACTGAAGCTTTCTTT.

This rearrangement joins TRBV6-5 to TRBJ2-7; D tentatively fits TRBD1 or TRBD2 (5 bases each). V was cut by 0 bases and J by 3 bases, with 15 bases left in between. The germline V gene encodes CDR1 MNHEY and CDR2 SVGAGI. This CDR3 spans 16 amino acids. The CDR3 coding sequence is TGTGCCAGCAGTTACTCACCGGGACCCCAGAGCTACGAGCAGTACTTC. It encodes CASSYSPGPQSYEQYF.

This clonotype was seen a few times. CDR3 sequence: CASGKGQGDREQFF. For the CDR3, the DNA is TGTGCCAGCGGGAAAGGACAGGGGGATCGGGAGCAGTTCTTC. This chain links TRBV5-4 with TRBJ2-1, with TRBD1 matching 10 bases. CDR3 length equals 14 residues. V was pared by 7 bases and J by 10 bases, with 11 bases of the junction left unmatched. Germline V CDR1 and CDR2: SGHNT, YYREEE (reference sequence).

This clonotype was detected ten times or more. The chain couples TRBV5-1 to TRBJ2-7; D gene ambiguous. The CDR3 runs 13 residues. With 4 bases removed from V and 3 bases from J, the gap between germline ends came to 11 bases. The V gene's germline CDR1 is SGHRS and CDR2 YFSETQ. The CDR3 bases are TGCGCCAGCAGCCCGGTCGATGGCTACGAGCAGTACTTC. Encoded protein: CASSPVDGYEQYF.

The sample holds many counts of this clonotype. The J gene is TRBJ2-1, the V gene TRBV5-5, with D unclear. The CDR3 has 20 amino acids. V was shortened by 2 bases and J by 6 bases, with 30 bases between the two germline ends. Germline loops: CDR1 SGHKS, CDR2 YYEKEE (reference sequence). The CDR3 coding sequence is TGTGCCAGCAGCTTTATCCTCACGGTATCGGGTCCAGCGTGGGTCAATGAGCAGTTCTTC. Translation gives CASSFILTVSGPAWVNEQFF.

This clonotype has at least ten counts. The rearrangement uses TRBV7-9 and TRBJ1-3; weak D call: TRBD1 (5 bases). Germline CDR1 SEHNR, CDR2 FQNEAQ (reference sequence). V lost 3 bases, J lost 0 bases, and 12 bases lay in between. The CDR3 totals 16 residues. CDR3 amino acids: CASSFRGHLSGNTIYF. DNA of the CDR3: TGTGCCAGCAGCTTCCGCGGACATCTCTCTGGAAACACCATATATTTT.

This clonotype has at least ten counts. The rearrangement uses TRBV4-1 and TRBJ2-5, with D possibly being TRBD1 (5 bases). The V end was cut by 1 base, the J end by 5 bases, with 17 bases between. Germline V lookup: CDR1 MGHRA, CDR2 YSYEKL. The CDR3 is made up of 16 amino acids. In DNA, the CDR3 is TGCGCCAGCAGCCAAGGCTCCAGGGCGTTTAGTGAGACCCAGTACTTC. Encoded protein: CASSQGSRAFSETQYF.

Written as DNA, the CDR3 is TGTGCCAGCAGCTCGACAGGACTCCAGGGAGAGACCCAGTACTTC. This gives the protein CASSSTGLQGETQYF. The chain employs TRBV5-4 and TRBJ2-5; D may be TRBD1 (6 bases). CDR3 length: 15 amino acids. V was pared by 3 bases and J by 4 bases, with 16 bases between. Looked up from germline, CDR1 is SGHNT and CDR2 is YYREEE (reference sequence).

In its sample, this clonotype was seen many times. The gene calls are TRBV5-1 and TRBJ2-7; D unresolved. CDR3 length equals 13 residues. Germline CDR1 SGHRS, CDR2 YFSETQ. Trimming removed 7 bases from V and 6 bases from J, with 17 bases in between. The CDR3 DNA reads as TGCGCCAGCCGCGGCAGTGAAAGACGCGAGCAGTACTTC. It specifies CASRGSERREQYF.

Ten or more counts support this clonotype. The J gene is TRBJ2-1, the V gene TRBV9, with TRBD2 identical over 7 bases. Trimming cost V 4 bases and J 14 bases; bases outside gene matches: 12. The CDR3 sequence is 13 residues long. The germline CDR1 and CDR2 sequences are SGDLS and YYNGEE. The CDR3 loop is CASSPSSWGGEFF. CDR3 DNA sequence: TGTGCCAGCAGCCCCTCTTCCTGGGGGGGAGAGTTCTTC.

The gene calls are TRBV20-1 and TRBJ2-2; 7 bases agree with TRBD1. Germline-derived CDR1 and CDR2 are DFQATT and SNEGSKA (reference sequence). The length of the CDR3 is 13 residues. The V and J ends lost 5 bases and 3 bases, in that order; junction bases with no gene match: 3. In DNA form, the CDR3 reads TGCAGTGCTGACAGGGTAGACACCGGGGAGCTGTTTTTT. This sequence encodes CSADRVDTGELFF.

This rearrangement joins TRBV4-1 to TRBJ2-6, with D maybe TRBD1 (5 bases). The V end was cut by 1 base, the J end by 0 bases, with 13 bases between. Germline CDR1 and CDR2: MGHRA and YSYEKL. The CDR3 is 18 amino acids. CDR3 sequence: CASSQVPTVYSGANVLTF. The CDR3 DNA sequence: TGCGCCAGCAGCCAAGTCCCGACAGTGTACTCTGGGGCCAACGTCCTGACTTTC.

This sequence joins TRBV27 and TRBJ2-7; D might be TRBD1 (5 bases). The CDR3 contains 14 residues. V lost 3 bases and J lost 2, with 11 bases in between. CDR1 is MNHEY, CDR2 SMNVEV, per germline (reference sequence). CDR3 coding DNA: TGTGCCAGCAGTTTCACAGGTTTCCCCTACGAGCAGTACGTC. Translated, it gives CASSFTGFPYEQYV.